This T cell receptor beta chain was identified in a study of identical twins (dated by TCRdb to about 2016). About the investigation overall: The study deep-sequenced TCR alpha and beta repertoires from monozygotic twins, unrelated adults of various ages and cord blood to test whether fetal clonotypes persist. To rule out contamination, the twin experiments were replicated at different times with different library preparation protocols. The investigation overall reported the following: Excess twin sharing in beta out-of-frame sequences was weaker because fewer shared sequences lowered the signal-to-noise ratio. Invariant T cells such as MAIT and iNKT could partly confound zero-insertion analyses, though diverse VJ usage argued against this for most clonotypes. Abundant cord blood beta clonotypes had fewer insertions, young adult naive repertoires showed a similar but weaker trend, and memory repertoires showed no such trend. Because the same donors could not be followed over many years, conclusions were based on cross-sectional statistical analysis. In monozygotic twins, out-of-frame TCR alpha sharing was systematically underestimated by recombination models, although the models agreed with sharing between unrelated individuals. Compared with coincidental sharing between unrelated individuals, out-of-frame TCR alpha sequences shared between twins had an excess of sequences with low generation probability.

Concerning this clonotype: It lacks a known antigen. It has no much larger one-base neighbor in the sample; base qualities were not kept.

Measured from the cysteine to the phenylalanine, the CDR3 is 18 residues long. Only the CDR3 region is kept as DNA, spanning 54 bases read in frame from base 1. Germline trimming: 8 bases from V, 3 bases from J; junction bases outside gene matches: 15. Based on the germline V gene (reference sequence), the CDR1 and CDR2 sequences are SGHAT and FQDESV. Receptor amplification or capture employed 5' RACE. Sequencing used an Illumina HiSeq 2000. Template switching added a universal primer binding site, and the final cDNA carried a unique molecular identifier that allowed TCR cDNA molecules to be counted accurately. Specific primers in the conserved constant-segment region were used to synthesize first-strand cDNA for TCR alpha and beta chains. To control for contamination, each cDNA library was double barcoded with a SMART-Mk sample barcode plus Illumina barcodes. Two successive PCR steps introduced TruSeq adapter sequences along with Illumina sample barcodes. The Illumina HiSeq platform was used with custom primers to sequence TCR alpha and beta cDNA libraries. In the authors' own workflow: MiGEC was used to process raw reads and extract unique molecular identifiers, and MiXCR was used to find CDR3 positions. Recombination models were inferred per individual with the repgenHMM and IGoR tools using an EM algorithm. Shared clonotypes were analyzed with the tcR package in R, and sharing was normalized by the product of cloneset sizes. Out-of-frame nonproductive sequences were analyzed to study raw recombination free of thymic and clonal selection effects. In-frame beta chains were kept once TCRdb had trimmed the public reads at Q25 with fastp and called clones with MiXCR. For every CDR3 protein sequence, its rows merge into one entry that carries the most common genes and DNA. For this entry, the V and J calls and clone size follow TCRdb and not the study's own pipeline. Across this sample there are around 230,000 distinct CDR3 sequences, with around 10% seen only once. The top ten clonotypes cover around 5.1% of the sample.

Every donor in the study was a healthy Caucasian. Miltenyi CD45RO+ enrichment and human naive T-cell isolation kits were used to isolate memory (CD45RO+) and naive T cells from PBMC. This receptor was identified in a woman aged 18-29 years in good health. Recombination connected TRBV11-1 to TRBJ2-2; 10 nucleotides in the junction match TRBD1. The sequenced material came from memory (CD45RO+) T cells sorted from blood. Sample cell subset or site, as interpreted from the label and publication: CD45RO+ enriched T cells. The sequence in DNA is TGTGCCAGCGGGTCCGTGATCGGGACAGGGGTTCACACCGGGGAGCTGTTTTTT. Its amino acids are CASGSVIGTGVHTGELFF.